Shown below are 18 T cell receptor beta chains from a single sample sequenced in a study of OX40 agonist ivuxolimab in advanced cancers. Profiled with immunoSEQ multiplex PCR; TCRdb holds only in-frame clones, not every one. The data hold tens of thousands of clones, with over 75% observed a single time. Sequenced material: CD4+ or CD8+ T cells sorted from blood, taken in a trial of the OX40 agonist ivuxolimab. The receptor set was obtained from an adult with an advanced solid tumor such as melanoma, head and neck, liver or kidney cancer.

This chain links TRBV10-3 with TRBJ2-7; TRBD1 aligns across 9 bases. This CDR3 has 14 amino acids. The V gene end was trimmed by 3 bases and the J gene end by 5 bases; junction bases not matched to a gene: 5. CDR1 is ENHRY, CDR2 SYGVKD, per germline. This chain's CDR3 is CAISDRDREDEQYF. CDR3 sequence (DNA): TGTGCCATCAGTGACCGGGACAGGGAGGACGAGCAGTACTTC.

This rearrangement joins TRBV5-1 to TRBJ2-3; 7 nucleotides match TRBD1. The CDR3 runs to 14 residues. Per germline, CDR1 SGHRS and CDR2 YFSETQ. The V and J ends lost 4 bases and 2 bases, in that order; junction bases with no gene match: 4. The CDR3 loop reads CASSRDRTTDTQYF. The CDR3 nucleotides read TGCGCCAGCAGCAGGGACAGAACCACAGATACGCAGTATTTT.

The DNA for the CDR3 is TGTGCCAGCAGCCCCAACAGGGGGGAACTAACAAAACTGTTTTTT. Protein sequence: CASSPNRGELTKLFF. The chain recombines TRBV6-1 with TRBJ1-4; 8 bases line up with TRBD1. J lost 10 bases, V lost 6 bases, and 13 bases had no gene match. Germline assignment: CDR1 MNHNS and CDR2 SASEGT. There are 15 residues in the CDR3.

This clone was counted only a few times. The chain employs TRBV6-5 and TRBJ1-5; the D gene is possibly TRBD1 (5 bases). The ends were cut back, 6 bases at V and 0 bases at J, with 9 bases in the middle. This CDR3 is built from 14 residues. CDR1 MNHEY and CDR2 SVGAGI come from the germline V gene. The CDR3 DNA is TGTGCCAGCAGAACAGGCCATAGCAATCAGCCCCAGCATTTT. Its protein is CASRTGHSNQPQHF.

The chain joins TRBV28 to TRBJ1-1, with 7 nucleotides matching TRBD1. CDR3 length: 12 amino acids. From germline, CDR1 is MDHEN and CDR2 SYDVKM. V dropped 4 bases and J dropped 4; count of bases not matched to a gene: 0. CDR3 DNA: TGTGCCAGCAGTTACAGGGGCACTGAAGCTTTCTTT. It encodes CASSYRGTEAFF.

The chain has TRBV7-6 and TRBJ2-1; 10 nucleotides match TRBD1. The CDR3 is made up of 19 amino acids. The junction had 18 bases not matched to a gene; V was cut back by 2 bases and J by 8 bases. Germline V gene data show CDR1 as SGHVS and CDR2 as FNYEAQ. In DNA form, the CDR3 reads TGTGCCAGCAGCTTATACCAGCGACAGGGGGCCTCTCCAAGGGATGAGCAGTTCTTC. Protein product: CASSLYQRQGASPRDEQFF. Together with reference TRBV7-6 and TRBJ2-1, the CDR3 gives the full variable domain: GAGVSQSPRYKVTKRGQDVALRCDPISGHVSLYWYRQALGQGPEFLTYFNYEAQQDKSGLPNDRFSAERPEGSISTLTIQRTEQRDSAMYRCASSLYQRQGASPRDEQFFGPGTRLTVL.

Concerning this clone: Other DNA sequences of this sample code for an identical CDR3. The rearrangement joins TRBV6-1 to TRBJ2-7, with a possible D match to TRBD1 (7 bases). V lost 4 bases to trimming and J lost 4 bases, with 17 bases between them. The length of the CDR3 is 15 residues. CDR1 is MNHNS and CDR2 is SASEGT in the germline V gene. CDR3 sequence: CASSGGRQGGYEQYF. For the CDR3, the DNA is TGTGCCAGCAGTGGGGGGCGCCAGGGGGGTTACGAGCAGTACTTC.

This chain joins TRBV11-2 and TRBJ1-3; TRBD1 is a possible D gene (6 bases). The CDR3 runs 16 residues. Germline values: CDR1 SGHAT, CDR2 FQNNGV. The V end lost 4 bases, the J end lost 4 bases, and 17 bases lay between the germline ends. Here the CDR3 reads CASSYLTGTRGNTIYF. Written as DNA, the CDR3 is TGTGCCAGCAGCTACCTGACAGGCACGAGGGGAAACACCATATATTTT.

J is TRBJ2-5 and V is TRBV6-1; D is possibly TRBD1 or TRBD2 (5 bases each). CDR1 and CDR2 (germline): MNHNS, SASEGT. This CDR3 has 14 residues. Trimming left V 4 bases short and J 3 bases short, with 12 bases between. This CDR3 is CASSARDEKETQYF. CDR3 bases: TGTGCCAGCAGTGCCCGGGACGAAAAAGAGACCCAGTACTTC.

For the CDR3, the DNA is TGTGCCAGCAGCTTTGGATCACTTCCCGGGGAGCTGTTTTTT. It encodes CASSFGSLPGELFF. V usage is TRBV11-2 and J usage is TRBJ2-2, with no clear D. The germline V and J ends were trimmed by 3 bases and 6 bases, with 11 bases remaining between them. Germline lookup yields CDR1 SGHAT and CDR2 FQNNGV. This CDR3 has 14 residues.

This rearrangement joins TRBV5-6 to TRBJ2-7, with a possible D match to TRBD1 (6 bases). Germline CDR1 is SGHDT and CDR2 is YYEEEE. This CDR3 is built from 15 residues. Trimming shortened V by 7 bases and J by 0 bases, and 17 bases separated the two germline ends. The CDR3 protein is CASRLNRAPSYEQYF. In DNA, the CDR3 is TGTGCCAGCCGACTAAACAGGGCCCCCTCCTACGAGCAGTACTTC. The variable domain in full, completed from reference TRBV5-6 and TRBJ2-7, reads DAGVTQSPTHLIKTRGQQVTLRCSPKSGHDTVSWYQQALGQGPQFIFQYYEEEERQRGNFPDRFSGHQFPNYSSELNVNALLLGDSALYLCASRLNRAPSYEQYFGPGTRLTVT.

This chain joins TRBV10-3 and TRBJ2-2, with 7 bases aligning to TRBD2. This CDR3 has 17 amino acids. The trim removed 3 bases at V and 4 bases at J, leaving 11 bases unmatched. Germline CDR1 and CDR2: ENHRY and SYGVKD. The CDR3, as DNA: TGTGCCATCAGTGAAGGGACTATGGCGGGAGTCACCGGGGAGCTGTTTTTT. As protein: CAISEGTMAGVTGELFF.

The chain couples TRBV6-1 to TRBJ2-7; D is possibly TRBD2 (6 bases). The CDR3 spans 14 residues. V shed 5 bases and J shed 5 bases, with 16 bases lying between them. The germline CDR1 and CDR2 sequences are MNHNS and SASEGT. CDR3 nucleotides: TGTGCCAGCAGTAACCCGTCCGCGGGGAACGAGCAGTACTTC. Its translation is CASSNPSAGNEQYF.

This chain joins TRBV10-2 and TRBJ1-2; 7 bases map to TRBD1. This CDR3 has 12 residues. Germline V CDR1 and CDR2: WSHSY, SAAADI. V lost 3 bases and J lost 5; bases outside the gene matches: 0. The CDR3 DNA follows: TGCGCCAGCAGTGACAGGGGGTATGGCTACACCTTC. This codes for CASSDRGYGYTF.

The CDR3 loop reads CASSDSWGAGTDTQYF. The CDR3 DNA reads as TGTGCCAGCAGTGACTCTTGGGGGGCGGGGACAGATACGCAGTATTTT. The chain has TRBV2 and TRBJ2-3, with D perhaps given as TRBD1 or TRBD2 (6 bases each). This CDR3 is built from 16 residues. Germline V gene sequence: CDR1 SNHLY, CDR2 FYNNEI. Deletions cut 3 bases from V and 3 bases from J, with 16 bases between.

Here the CDR3 DNA reads TGTGCCAGCAGTGAGAACCCCCCCGGGGGACAGGGCCGGTCTAATGAAAAACTGTTTTTT. Protein product: CASSENPPGGQGRSNEKLFF. The V and J genes are TRBV6-1 and TRBJ1-4, with 9 bases that match TRBD1. V shed 3 bases, J shed 3 bases, and the junction held 17 bases outside the gene matches. Germline CDR1 reads MNHNS; CDR2 reads SASEGT. The CDR3 consists of 20 residues.

This clone was observed a few times. The chain carries TRBV5-1 and TRBJ2-2; D might be TRBD1 (7 bases). This CDR3 has 16 residues. Germline assignment: CDR1 SGHRS and CDR2 YFSETQ. Trimming cost V 3 bases and J 7 bases, with 19 bases left between them. The CDR3 spells CASSWQPGGLGGELFF. The CDR3 DNA follows: TGCGCCAGCAGCTGGCAACCAGGGGGGCTAGGCGGGGAGCTGTTTTTT. Drawing the rest from reference TRBV5-1 and TRBJ2-2, the complete variable domain is KAGVTQTPRYLIKTRGQQVTLSCSPISGHRSVSWYQQTPGQGLQFLFEYFSETQRNKGNFPGRFSGRQFSNSRSEMNVSTLELGDSALYLCASSWQPGGLGGELFFGEGSRLTVL.

This rearrangement joins TRBV5-1 to TRBJ2-3; 7 bases are shared with TRBD2. The CDR3 totals 14 residues. The V gene end was trimmed by 7 bases and the J gene end by 0 bases; junction bases not matched to a gene: 5. Germline CDR1 is SGHRS and CDR2 is YFSETQ. CDR3 bases: TGCGCCAGCGGAGCGGGGATTAGCACAGATACGCAGTATTTT. Translation: CASGAGISTDTQYF.